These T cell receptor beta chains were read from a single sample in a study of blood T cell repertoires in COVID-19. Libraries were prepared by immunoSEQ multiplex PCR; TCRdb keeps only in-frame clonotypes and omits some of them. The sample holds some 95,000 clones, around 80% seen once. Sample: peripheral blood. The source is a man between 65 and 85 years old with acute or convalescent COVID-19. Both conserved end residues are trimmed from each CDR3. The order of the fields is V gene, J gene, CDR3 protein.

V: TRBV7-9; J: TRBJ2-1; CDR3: ASSWLAGGPEEQF
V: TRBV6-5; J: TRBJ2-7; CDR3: ASTPRSDSSYEQY
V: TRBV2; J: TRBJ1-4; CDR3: ASSLFLATNEKLF
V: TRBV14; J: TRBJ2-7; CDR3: ASSQVPQLASSYEQY
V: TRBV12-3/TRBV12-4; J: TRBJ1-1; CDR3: ASYPIVNTEAF
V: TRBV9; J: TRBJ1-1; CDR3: ASSELPGGMNTEAF
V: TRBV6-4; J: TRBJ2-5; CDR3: ASSRDSQETQY
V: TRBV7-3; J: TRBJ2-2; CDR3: ASTTGAGELF
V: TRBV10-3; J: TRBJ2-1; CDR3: AISEQPGTTYNEQF
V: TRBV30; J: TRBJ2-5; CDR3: AWSSPGLAIETQY
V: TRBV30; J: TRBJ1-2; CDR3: AWSRQVSYT
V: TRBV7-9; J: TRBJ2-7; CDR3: ASSSTDGVYEQY